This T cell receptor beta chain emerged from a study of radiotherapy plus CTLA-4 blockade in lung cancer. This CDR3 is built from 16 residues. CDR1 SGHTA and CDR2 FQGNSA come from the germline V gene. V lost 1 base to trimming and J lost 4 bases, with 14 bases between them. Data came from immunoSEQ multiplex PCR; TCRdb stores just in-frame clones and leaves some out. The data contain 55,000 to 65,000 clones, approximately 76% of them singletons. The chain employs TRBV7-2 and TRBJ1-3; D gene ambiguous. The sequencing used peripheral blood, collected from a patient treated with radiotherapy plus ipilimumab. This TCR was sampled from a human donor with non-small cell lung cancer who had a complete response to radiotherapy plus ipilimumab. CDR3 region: CASSLGSSAFGNTIYF. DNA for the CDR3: TGTGCCAGCAGCTTAGGTAGCAGTGCCTTCGGAAACACCATATATTTT.